These 32 T cell receptor beta chains were sequenced from one sample in a study of CD8 T cells in Susac syndrome (dated by TCRdb to about 2019). Library preparation was by the immunoSEQ multiplex PCR assay. RNA was extracted with the RNeasy kit and roughly 0.45 to 1 ug was reverse transcribed using random hexamers. The public sequencing data were trimmed at Q25 with fastp and processed into clonotypes with MiXCR by TCRdb, which kept only in-frame beta chains. CDR3 protein duplicates are merged, each entry listing the most common genes and DNA. The sample data list about 180,000 distinct CDR3 sequences, and about 95% of these were observed just once. The ten top clones hold 0.16% of the sample. The sample consisted of CD8+ T cells from PBMCs. Receptors originate from a human donor with multiple sclerosis.

The chain combines TRBV12-5 with TRBJ1-1; D gene unclear. CDR1 is LGHNT, CDR2 FRNRAP, per germline. This CDR3 is 12 amino acids long. Trimming took off 5 bases at V and 4 bases at J, with 8 bases between the two ends. As DNA, the CDR3 is TGTGCTAGTGGTCCTGGAGGCACTGAAGCTTTCTTT. This sequence encodes CASGPGGTEAFF.

V usage is TRBV28 and J usage is TRBJ2-1; unclear D gene. The CDR3 covers 14 residues. Trimming shortened V by 3 bases and J by 0 bases, and 6 bases separated the two germline ends. Germline CDR1 and CDR2: MDHEN and SYDVKM. The DNA of the CDR3 is TGTGCCAGCAGTTTTCCGGACTCCTACAATGAGCAGTTCTTC. Translated, it gives CASSFPDSYNEQFF.

The table lists this clonotype with a count of one. This chain links TRBV29-1 with TRBJ2-7; D is ambiguous. Trimming left V 4 bases short and J 6 bases short, with 13 bases between. This CDR3 is built from 12 residues. From germline, CDR1 is SQVTM and CDR2 ANQGSEA. The CDR3 loop is CSVGSWGGEQYF. The CDR3 nucleotides read TGCAGCGTTGGAAGCTGGGGTGGCGAGCAGTACTTC.

The chain recombines TRBV9 with TRBJ1-6; D is ambiguous. The germline V and J ends were trimmed by 1 base and 10 bases, with 12 bases remaining between them. This CDR3 spans 14 amino acids. CDR1 and CDR2 from the germline V gene are SGDLS and YYNGEE. CDR3 sequence (DNA): TGTGCCAGCAGCGTATCCTCTACTCTCTCACCCCTCCACTTT. It encodes CASSVSSTLSPLHF.

This chain joins TRBV30 and TRBJ2-1, with 14 bases fitting TRBD2. Germline trimming cut 8 bases from V and 8 bases from J; bases unmatched to any gene: 2. The CDR3 runs 12 residues. The germline gives CDR1 GTSNPN, CDR2 SVGIG (reference sequence). The CDR3 nucleotides are TGTGCCGGACTAGCGGGGGGCTATGAGCAGTTCTTC. This codes for CAGLAGGYEQFF.

The rearrangement links TRBV29-1 to TRBJ1-2, with TRBD1 matching 9 bases. The CDR3 has 15 amino acids. Germline V CDR1 and CDR2: SQVTM, ANQGSEA. Trimming removed 8 bases from V and 4 bases from J; junction bases left unmatched: 14. DNA for the CDR3: TGCAGCCCAACGTCAATTACAGGGGGCGTCTATGGCTACACCTTC. Amino acids: CSPTSITGGVYGYTF.

The chain employs TRBV5-5 and TRBJ1-2; D call uncertain. Germline-derived CDR1 and CDR2 are SGHKS and YYEKEE (reference sequence). The CDR3 has 13 amino acids. The V end was cut by 2 bases, the J end by 4 bases, with 9 bases between. The CDR3 protein is CASSFTRAYGYTF. The CDR3 nucleotides are TGTGCCAGCAGCTTTACCAGAGCCTATGGCTACACCTTC.

The chain carries TRBV7-8 and TRBJ2-1; maybe TRBD2 (5 bases). The CDR3 runs to 16 residues. Germline loops: CDR1 SGHVS, CDR2 FQNEAQ. Trimming removed 1 base from V and 8 bases from J, with 18 bases in between. CDR3 sequence: CASSLVRPSTQHEQFF. DNA of the CDR3: TGTGCCAGCAGCTTAGTTAGGCCTAGCACTCAGCATGAGCAGTTCTTC. Drawing the rest from reference TRBV7-8 and TRBJ2-1, the complete variable domain is GAGVSQSPRYKVAKRGQDVALRCDPISGHVSLFWYQQALGQGPEFLTYFQNEAQLDKSGLPSDRFFAERPEGSVSTLKIQRTQQEDSAVYLCASSLVRPSTQHEQFFGPGTRLTVL.

V usage is TRBV27 and J usage is TRBJ2-6, with unresolved D. This CDR3 region has 20 residues. The V end was cut by 5 bases, the J end by 0 bases, with 23 bases between. Looked up from germline, CDR1 is MNHEY and CDR2 is SMNVEV (reference sequence). The CDR3 nucleotides are TGTGCCAGCAGTACCCGCTATGGTCCCACCCTCAGCTCTGGGGCCAACGTCCTGACTTTC. Residues: CASSTRYGPTLSSGANVLTF.

For this clonotype: The DNA is omitted, as the CDR3 cannot be located on it reliably, and the CDR3 follows TCRdb's listing. The chain uses TRBV29-1 and TRBJ2-7; the D call in the table, TRBD1, was not verified against the DNA. The CDR3 is 15 amino acids in total, end residues counted. Germline loops: CDR1 SQVTM, CDR2 ANQGSEA. The CDR3 here is CSVGPGGARVYEQYF.

This clonotype was counted a single time. The chain employs TRBV6-5 and TRBJ1-1, with TRBD1 identical over 8 bases. The V gene end was trimmed by 5 bases and the J gene end by 2 bases; junction bases not matched to a gene: 7. The length of the CDR3 is 15 residues. Germline assignment: CDR1 MNHEY and CDR2 SVGAGI. CDR3 residues: CASSPWTGTNTEAFF. CDR3 bases: TGTGCCAGCAGTCCCTGGACAGGGACAAACACTGAAGCTTTCTTT.

This chain connects TRBV20-1 to TRBJ2-7; 11 bases align to TRBD2. This CDR3 region has 15 residues. The ends lost 3 bases at V and 2 bases at J; junction bases unmatched: 6. Germline V lookup: CDR1 DFQATT, CDR2 SNEGSKA (reference sequence). CDR3 bases: TGCAGTGCTAGGAATCTAGCGGGAGGTCCCTACGAGCAGTACTTC. Translating gives CSARNLAGGPYEQYF.

The chain uses TRBV27 and TRBJ2-3, with D unclear. CDR3 length: 12 residues. From germline, CDR1 is MNHEY and CDR2 SMNVEV (reference sequence). Deletions cut 3 bases from V and 5 bases from J, with 6 bases between. The chain's CDR3 is CASSFLGDTQYF. In DNA, the CDR3 is TGTGCCAGCAGTTTTCTAGGAGATACGCAGTATTTT.

J is TRBJ2-5 and V is TRBV27, with TRBD1 matching 7 bases. The V segment lost 6 bases and the J segment 4 bases; nucleotides outside the gene matches: 5. CDR3 size: 13 residues. The germline gives CDR1 MNHEY, CDR2 SMNVEV (reference sequence). The CDR3 nucleotides read TGTGCCAGCAGCTTCGCAGGGGGAGAGACCCAGTACTTC. This encodes CASSFAGGETQYF.

This sequence joins TRBV29-1 and TRBJ2-7; 7 nucleotides agree with TRBD2. Trimming removed 6 bases from V and 6 bases from J; junction bases left unmatched: 8. The CDR3 consists of 12 residues. CDR1 is SQVTM and CDR2 is ANQGSEA in the germline V gene. The CDR3 is CSVLGGGGEQYF. In nucleotides, the CDR3 is TGCAGCGTACTAGGTGGGGGGGGCGAGCAGTACTTC.

The gene calls are TRBV7-9 and TRBJ2-1; a weak D match, TRBD2 (6 bases). The germline V and J ends were trimmed by 1 base and 8 bases, with 15 bases remaining between them. CDR3 length: 15 residues. Germline CDR1 reads SEHNR; CDR2 reads FQNEAQ (reference sequence). CDR3 sequence (DNA): TGTGCCAGCAGCTTAGTGGGGGGAGGCGGTTATGAGCAGTTCTTC. It translates to CASSLVGGGGYEQFF.

The chain carries TRBV12-3 or TRBV12-4 and TRBJ2-4; 9 nucleotides align to TRBD2. J lost 7 bases, V lost 7 bases, and 8 bases had no gene match. The CDR3 loop spans 14 amino acids. CDR3: CASTLAGDRNIQYF. Written as DNA, the CDR3 is TGTGCCAGCACCTTAGCGGGAGATCGTAACATTCAGTACTTC.

The V and J genes are TRBV27 and TRBJ1-5, with 9 bases matching TRBD1. The CDR3 is 16 residues long. Germline values: CDR1 MNHEY, CDR2 SMNVEV (reference sequence). The V and J ends lost 3 bases and 1 base, in that order; junction bases with no gene match: 4. The CDR3 loop reads CASSFVGQGSNQPQHF. The CDR3 DNA is TGTGCCAGCAGTTTCGTCGGACAGGGGAGCAATCAGCCCCAGCATTTT.

V and J are TRBV16 and TRBJ2-7; no firm D call. The CDR3 runs to 16 residues. Deletions cut 4 bases from V and 1 base from J, with 17 bases between. CDR1 KGHSY and CDR2 FQNENV come from the germline V gene. This CDR3 is CASSPNTGQRSYEQYF. The CDR3 DNA reads as TGTGCCAGCAGCCCAAATACGGGCCAGAGGTCCTACGAGCAGTACTTC.

The V gene is TRBV27, the J gene TRBJ2-3; TRBD1 agrees at 9 bases. This CDR3 has 15 amino acids. V trimming: 7 bases; J trimming: 5 bases; junction bases outside the gene matches: 10. The germline gives CDR1 MNHEY, CDR2 SMNVEV (reference sequence). The CDR3 DNA sequence: TGTGCCAGCAACGTGGGACAGGGCTTCGGAGATACGCAGTATTTT. Protein sequence: CASNVGQGFGDTQYF.

J is TRBJ2-7 and V is TRBV30, with a tentative D call TRBD2 (5 bases). Trimming took off 8 bases at V and 10 bases at J, with 18 bases between the two ends. This CDR3 spans 11 amino acids. Per germline, CDR1 GTSNPN and CDR2 SVGIG (reference sequence). CDR3 sequence: CAVGGIRGQYF. CDR3 nucleotides: TGTGCCGTTGGAGGCATACGCGGTCAGTACTTC.

The rearrangement joins TRBV20-1 to TRBJ2-1; no definite D call. This CDR3 comprises 13 residues. Germline-derived CDR1 and CDR2 are DFQATT and SNEGSKA (reference sequence). V was trimmed by 0 bases and J by 2 bases, leaving 5 bases between them. The CDR3 region is CSARDLPYNEQFF. In DNA form, the CDR3 reads TGCAGTGCTAGAGATCTACCCTACAATGAGCAGTTCTTC.

This chain connects TRBV27 to TRBJ1-1; D remains ambiguous. The CDR3 is made up of 12 amino acids. Germline-derived CDR1 and CDR2 are MNHEY and SMNVEV (reference sequence). V lost 2 bases to trimming and J lost 8 bases, with 9 bases between them. CDR3 loop: CASSLDRREAFF. CDR3 bases: TGTGCCAGCAGTTTAGATCGCCGGGAAGCTTTCTTT.

The rearrangement links TRBV12-3 or TRBV12-4 to TRBJ2-7; D gene ambiguous. The CDR3 loop spans 12 amino acids. V shed 6 bases and J shed 3 bases, with 9 bases lying between them. CDR3 residues: CASSPGIYEQYF. CDR3 coding DNA: TGTGCCAGCAGCCCCGGTATCTACGAGCAGTACTTC.

The chain uses TRBV29-1 and TRBJ2-1, with D possibly matching TRBD2 (5 bases). Trimming took off 6 bases at V and 2 bases at J, with 20 bases between the two ends. CDR3 size: 16 residues. The germline V gene encodes CDR1 SQVTM and CDR2 ANQGSEA. The CDR3 reads CSVAAWAGYTYNEQFF. The CDR3 nucleotides are TGCAGCGTCGCAGCATGGGCGGGTTACACCTACAATGAGCAGTTCTTC.

A single count supports this clonotype. The chain carries TRBV30 and TRBJ2-7; D unclear. Germline V gene sequence: CDR1 GTSNPN, CDR2 SVGIG (reference sequence). This CDR3 region has 13 residues. V lost 3 bases, J lost 2 bases, and 11 bases lay in between. This chain's CDR3 is CAWRTRTTYEQYF. Here the CDR3 DNA reads TGTGCCTGGAGAACCCGGACCACCTACGAGCAGTACTTC.

This clonotype was observed a single time. This chain uses TRBV12-3 or TRBV12-4 with TRBJ2-7; 8 nucleotides match TRBD2. This CDR3 has 16 residues. Trimming removed 8 bases from V and 2 bases from J; junction bases left unmatched: 14. The chain's CDR3 is CASRTIGGGNPYEQYF. As DNA, the CDR3 is TGTGCCAGCCGAACAATCGGGGGGGGGAACCCCTACGAGCAGTACTTC.

The chain is built from TRBV28 and TRBJ2-5; no definite D call. Trimming removed 5 bases at V and 2 bases at J, with 9 bases between. The CDR3 covers 13 residues. CDR1 MDHEN and CDR2 SYDVKM come from the germline V gene. Here the CDR3 reads CASSTFPQETQYF. CDR3 nucleotides: TGTGCCAGCAGTACGTTCCCTCAAGAGACCCAGTACTTC.

In this sample, this clonotype turned up a few times. The gene calls are TRBV5-1 and TRBJ2-5, with D possibly being TRBD1 (5 bases). Trimming took off 2 bases at V and 5 bases at J, with 19 bases between the two ends. CDR1 is SGHRS and CDR2 is YFSETQ in the germline V gene. This CDR3 region has 16 residues. DNA for the CDR3: TGCGCCAGCAGCTTAAAAAGTCCACAGGTTCGGGAGACCCAGTACTTC. Translated, it gives CASSLKSPQVRETQYF.

This chain connects TRBV5-4 to TRBJ1-2; 9 nucleotides match TRBD1. This CDR3 comprises 15 residues. The germline V gene encodes CDR1 SGHNT and CDR2 YYREEE (reference sequence). The trim removed 3 bases at V and 3 bases at J, leaving 6 bases unmatched. CDR3 bases: TGTGCCAGCAGCTGGGGACAGGGTGGGGACTATGGCTACACCTTC. As protein: CASSWGQGGDYGYTF. Complete variable domain (other parts from reference TRBV5-4 and TRBJ1-2): ETGVTQSPTHLIKTRGQQVTLRCSSQSGHNTVSWYQQALGQGPQFIFQYYREEENGRGNFPPRFSGLQFPNYSSELNVNALELDDSALYLCASSWGQGGDYGYTFGSGTRLTVV.

This chain connects TRBV5-1 to TRBJ1-1; D remains ambiguous. Per germline, CDR1 SGHRS and CDR2 YFSETQ. V was cut by 0 bases and J by 8 bases, with 23 bases left in between. This CDR3 has 17 amino acids. CDR3 in DNA: TGCGCCAGCAGCTTGGATCCCAAGGTTTCCGAATCGAGGGAAGCTTTCTTT. Protein: CASSLDPKVSESREAFF.

J is TRBJ2-7 and V is TRBV19; weak D call: TRBD1 (6 bases). The CDR3 has 15 amino acids. The V end was cut by 5 bases, the J end by 2 bases, with 16 bases between. Germline V gene lookup returns CDR1 LNHDA and CDR2 SQIVND (reference sequence). CDR3 sequence: CASSLLSTGPYEQYF. The CDR3 nucleotides read TGTGCCAGTAGTCTGCTTTCGACAGGACCCTACGAGCAGTACTTC.